This is a list of T cell receptor beta chains from one sample in a study of CD8 T cells in Susac syndrome. TCRdb passed the immunoSEQ multiplex PCR reads through MiXCR, listing each CDR3 protein once. This sample has about 47,000 distinct CDR3 sequences, with over 90% found just once. The sample taken for sequencing was CD8+ T cells from PBMCs. These receptors originate from a human donor in good health. CDR3s include the opening cysteine and the closing phenylalanine or tryptophan. The order of the fields is clone size, J gene, V gene, D gene, CDR3 DNA, CDR3 protein. A D gene is named only where the DNA matches it firmly. Clone sizes are given selectively: once, few, many, or a class where the clone is expanded.

- | TRBJ2-3 | TRBV7-9 | - | TGTGCCAGCAGCTTCCCCCATTCGGCTGGTGGAGATACGCAGTATTTT | CASSFPHSAGGDTQYF
- | TRBJ2-1 | TRBV19 | TRBD2 | TGTGCCAGTAGTATTCAGCCTAGCGGGATAAATGAGCAGTTCTTC | CASSIQPSGINEQFF
once | TRBJ1-1 | TRBV11-2 | - | TGTGCCAGCAGCTTAGAAGCCGGAGCCGAAGCTTTCTTT | CASSLEAGAEAFF
- | TRBJ2-1 | TRBV6-2/TRBV6-3 | - | TGTGCCAGCGTCGAGGGCAATGAGCAGTTCTTC | CASVEGNEQFF
- | TRBJ2-7 | TRBV5-6 | - | TGTGCCAGCCGAGGAGGGAGAAACGAGCAGTACTTC | CASRGGRNEQYF
- | TRBJ2-3 | TRBV6-5 | TRBD2 | TGTGCCAGCAGTTACCAAATCAGCGGGAGGAAGACAGATACGCAGTATTTT | CASSYQISGRKTDTQYF
- | TRBJ2-1 | TRBV7-9 | TRBD2 | TGTGCCAGCAGGCCGGGACTAGCGGCCGACAATGAGCAGTTCTTC | CASRPGLAADNEQFF
- | TRBJ2-3 | TRBV4-3 | - | TGCGCCAGCAGCCAAGATGTTAGAACACGCACAGATACGCAGTATTTT | CASSQDVRTRTDTQYF
- | TRBJ2-1 | TRBV4-3 | TRBD2 | TGCGCCAGCAGGGAGCGGGAGAGCTCCTACAATGAGCAGTTCTTC | CASRERESSYNEQFF
- | TRBJ1-1 | TRBV29-1 | TRBD1 | TGCAGCGTTGATCCCACGGGACAGGGTATCGCTGAAGCTTTCTTT | CSVDPTGQGIAEAFF
- | TRBJ2-1 | TRBV3-1 | - | TGTGCCAGCAGCCCCGTAATGACAGGGAGGGATGAGCAGTTCTTC | CASSPVMTGRDEQFF
once | TRBJ2-7 | TRBV11-1 | TRBD2 | TGTGCCAGCAGCACTACCCAAGGACTAGCGGGAGAAGGGGGATCCTACGAGCAGTACTTC | CASSTTQGLAGEGGSYEQYF
- | TRBJ2-5 | TRBV12-3/TRBV12-4 | - | TGTGCCAGCAGTTCCGCACAGGGTCGTCAAGAGACCCAGTACTTC | CASSSAQGRQETQYF
- | TRBJ2-2 | TRBV27 | - | TGTGCCAGCACCATCGGAGGGGGTCACACCGGGGAGCTGTTTTTT | CASTIGGGHTGELFF
- | TRBJ1-2 | TRBV27 | - | TGTGCCAGCAGTTCCCGGGGGGGGGTCTATGGCTACACCTTC | CASSSRGGVYGYTF
- | TRBJ2-7 | TRBV7-9 | TRBD2 | TGTGCCAGCGGGACTAGCGGCGTCCAGTTGCAGTACTTC | CASGTSGVQLQYF
- | TRBJ2-7 | TRBV4-1 | - | TGCGCCAGCAGCCAAGATCGAGCGGACCCCTACGAGCAGTACTTC | CASSQDRADPYEQYF
- | TRBJ2-7 | TRBV25-1 | TRBD2 | TGTGCCAGCCAGGGACTAGCGGCACCTTACTACGAGCAGTACTTC | CASQGLAAPYYEQYF
- | TRBJ2-7 | TRBV29-1 | - | TGCAGCGTCCGGTCCGGGCAGGCCTACGAGCAGTACTTC | CSVRSGQAYEQYF
once | TRBJ2-7 | TRBV7-8 | TRBD2 | TGTGCCAGCAGCTTAGTAGCGAGCGGGACCACCTACGAGCAGTACTTC | CASSLVASGTTYEQYF
- | TRBJ2-7 | TRBV15 | TRBD2 | TGTGCCACCAGCAAAAGGGCCTATGGACTAGCGGGAGATTACGAGCAGTACTTC | CATSKRAYGLAGDYEQYF
- | TRBJ1-1 | TRBV7-9 | - | TGTGCCAGCAGCTTATGGGAAATGAACACTGAAGCTTTCTTT | CASSLWEMNTEAFF
- | TRBJ1-2 | TRBV4-3 | - | TGCGCCAGCAGCCAAGGGGCCCGGGGGGCCAATGGCTACACCTTC | CASSQGARGANGYTF
- | TRBJ1-1 | TRBV27 | TRBD1 | TGTGCCAGCAGTGCCGGACAGGTGATGACTGAAGCTTTCTTT | CASSAGQVMTEAFF
- | TRBJ2-5 | TRBV14 | TRBD1 | TGTGCCAGCAGCCCGGGGACAGGGGGCATGGAGACCCAGTACTTC | CASSPGTGGMETQYF
- | TRBJ2-1 | TRBV2 | - | TGTGCCAGCCAAGGGAGGATAGACAATGAGCAGTTCTTC | CASQGRIDNEQFF
- | TRBJ1-5 | TRBV19 | - | TGTGCCAGTAGTATGTCTTTTTGGGGGGAACTCCAGCCCCAGCATTTT | CASSMSFWGELQPQHF
- | TRBJ2-3 | TRBV2 | TRBD1 | TGTGCCAGCAGTGATGGACAGGGGATAGATACGCAGTATTTT | CASSDGQGIDTQYF
- | TRBJ2-3 | TRBV6-2/TRBV6-3 | - | TGTGCCAGCAGTTACTCGAGGTTTGCTAGCACAGATACGCAGTATTTT | CASSYSRFASTDTQYF
- | TRBJ2-1 | TRBV7-8 | - | TGTGCCAGCAGCCTCCGGTGGGAGGCCTCCTACAATGAGCAGTTCTTC | CASSLRWEASYNEQFF
- | TRBJ2-1 | TRBV7-2 | TRBD2 | TGTGCCAGCAGCTTCGGCAGCGGGAGGGCGTCGAATGAGCAGTTCTTC | CASSFGSGRASNEQFF
- | TRBJ2-5 | TRBV7-9 | - | TGTGCCAGCAGCCTCAGGCGGGCGGGACCCGCGGAGACCCAGTACTTC | CASSLRRAGPAETQYF
- | TRBJ1-2 | TRBV7-2 | - | TGTGCCAGCAGCTTACAGGGGTCCTATAACTATGGCTACACCTTC | CASSLQGSYNYGYTF
- | TRBJ2-1 | TRBV20-1 | TRBD2 | TGCAGTGCCGAGGAGACTAGCGGGCTTCAATCTACTACCAATGAGCAGTTCTTC | CSAEETSGLQSTTNEQFF
once | TRBJ2-2 | TRBV4-3 | - | TGCGCCAGCAGCCAAGAGCACCCCGGGGAGCTGTTTTTT | CASSQEHPGELFF